This T cell receptor (beta chain) was recorded in a study of a mutant IDH1 vaccine in newly diagnosed glioma. Comments on this clone: As yet, its antigen is unknown.

Profiled with immunoSEQ multiplex PCR; TCRdb holds only in-frame clones, not every one. The sample lists 38,000 or so clones; 75% to 85% were seen once. Time point defined: week 11, during vaccination. The investigators gave 300 ug of mutant IDH1 20-mer peptide in each vaccine dose, together with topical imiquimod. This material consisted of peripheral blood mononuclear cells (PBMCs), taken from a glioma patient whose treatment included an IDH1 peptide vaccine. This TCR was sampled from a woman in her thirties with glioma. Some clones in this sample may be carry-over from other donors' samples.

CDR3 protein: CASSSRTGPYEQYF. CDR3 coding DNA: TGTGCCAGCAGTTCCCGGACGGGACCCTACGAGCAGTACTTC. V gene TRBV6-5 combines with J gene TRBJ2-7; D might be TRBD1 or TRBD2, each matching 5 bases. This CDR3 has 14 residues. Trimming removed 4 bases from V and 2 bases from J, with 12 bases in between. Germline CDR1 MNHEY, CDR2 SVGAGI.